This T cell receptor (beta chain) was observed in a study of blood T cells in healthy people across ages. Healthy individuals of Caucasian origin from Russia, aged about 6 to 100, served as donors. In the case of this clonotype: The target antigen is unknown.

Points from the study as a whole: More naive CD4+ cells and higher diversity marked long-lived donors relative to aged donors.

Using a J-beta primer mix together with a sample-barcoded 5' primer, a second PCR was run for about 7 to 12 cycles. Each CDR3 protein is one row after TCRdb ran MiXCR on the 5' RACE reads. The data hold fewer than 1,000,000 distinct CDR3 sequences, with 46% observed a single time. The TCR was taken from a man of 80 years or more in good health. Sequenced input: blood.

The CDR3: CASSVSLESLSYEQYF. DNA of the CDR3: TGTGCCAGCAGTGTGTCTTTGGAGAGTCTTTCCTACGAGCAGTACTTC. The rearrangement joins TRBV2 to TRBJ2-7; D is uncertain. V was cut by 4 bases and J by 1 base, with 17 bases left in between. The CDR3 is 16 residues long. Germline CDR1 is SNHLY and CDR2 is FYNNEI.